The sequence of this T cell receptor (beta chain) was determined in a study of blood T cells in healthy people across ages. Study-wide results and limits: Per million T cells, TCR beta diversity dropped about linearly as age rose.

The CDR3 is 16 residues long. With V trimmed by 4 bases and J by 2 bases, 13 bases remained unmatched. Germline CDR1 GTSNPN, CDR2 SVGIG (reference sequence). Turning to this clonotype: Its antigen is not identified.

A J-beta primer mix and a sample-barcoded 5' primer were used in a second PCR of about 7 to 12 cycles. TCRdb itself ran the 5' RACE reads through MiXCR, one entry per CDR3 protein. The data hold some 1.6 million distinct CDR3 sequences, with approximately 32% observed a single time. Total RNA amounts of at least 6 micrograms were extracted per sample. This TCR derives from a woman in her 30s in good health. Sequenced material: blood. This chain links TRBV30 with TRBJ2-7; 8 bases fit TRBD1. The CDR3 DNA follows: TGTGCCTGGAATATAAACCGGGACAGGCCTCCCTACGAGCAGTACTTC. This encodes CAWNINRDRPPYEQYF.